Given below is one TCR beta chain in context. In the original processing: Nucleated cell number was recorded as an estimate derived from reference gene primer amplification. The assay was immunoSEQ multiplex PCR, and TCRdb's table has in-frame clones only and misses some. That table is the source of V, J and clone size, and D and trimming were worked out from the DNA. The data hold over 45,000 clones, with 81% observed a single time. The source of the sample is a study of blood T cell repertoires in COVID-19. Study summary: Italy, Spain and the United States were the sources of the convalescent and acute COVID-19 samples. T cells, B-cell-depleted T cells, or PBMCs provided the cDNA or gDNA that served as material.

The TCR comes from a woman over 75 with active or convalescent COVID-19. The source material was peripheral blood.

For the CDR3, the DNA is TGTGCCAGCAGCTCGGGGGAGTACACTGAAGCTTTCTTT. This sequence encodes CASSSGEYTEAFF. The rearrangement joins TRBV12-3 or TRBV12-4 to TRBJ1-1; tentative D call: TRBD1 (5 bases). V lost 6 bases and J lost 3, with 11 bases in between. CDR3 length: 13 residues.